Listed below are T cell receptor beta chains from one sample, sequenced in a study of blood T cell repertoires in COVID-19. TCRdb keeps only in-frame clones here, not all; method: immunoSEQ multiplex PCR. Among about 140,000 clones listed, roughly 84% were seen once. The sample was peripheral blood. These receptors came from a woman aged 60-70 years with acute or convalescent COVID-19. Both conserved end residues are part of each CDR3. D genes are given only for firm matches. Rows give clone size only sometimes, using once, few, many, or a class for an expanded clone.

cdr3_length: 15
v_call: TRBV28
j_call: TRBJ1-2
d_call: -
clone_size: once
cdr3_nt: TGTGCCAGCAGTTTATCTGTCGGGGGGAATAGGGGCTACACCTTC
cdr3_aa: CASSLSVGGNRGYTF

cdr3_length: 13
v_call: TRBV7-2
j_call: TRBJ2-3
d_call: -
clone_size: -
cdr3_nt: TGTGCCAGCAGCTTAGGACTAATAAATACGCAGTATTTT
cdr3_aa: CASSLGLINTQYF

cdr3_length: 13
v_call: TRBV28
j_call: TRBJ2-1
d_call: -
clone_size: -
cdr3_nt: TGTGCCAGCAGTTCCCCGTGGGGGGAAGAGCAGTTCTTC
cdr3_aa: CASSSPWGEEQFF

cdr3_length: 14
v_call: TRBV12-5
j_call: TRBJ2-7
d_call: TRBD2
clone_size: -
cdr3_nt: TGTGCTAGTGGGGCGGGACTAGCGGATTACGAGCAGTACTTC
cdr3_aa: CASGAGLADYEQYF

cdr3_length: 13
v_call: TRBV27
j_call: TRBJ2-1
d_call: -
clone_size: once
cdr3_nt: TGTGCCAGCGGAAGCGGACAGCCAATCGGGCAGTTCTTC
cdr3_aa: CASGSGQPIGQFF

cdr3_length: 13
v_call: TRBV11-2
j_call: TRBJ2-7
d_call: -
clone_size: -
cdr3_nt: TGTGCCAGCAGCTTATTACAGTCCTACGAGCAGTACTTC
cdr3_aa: CASSLLQSYEQYF

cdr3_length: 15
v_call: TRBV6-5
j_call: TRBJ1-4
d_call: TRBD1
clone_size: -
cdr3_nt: TGTGCCAGCAGCCCGACAGGGGGCTGGAATGAAAAACTGTTTTTT
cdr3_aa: CASSPTGGWNEKLFF

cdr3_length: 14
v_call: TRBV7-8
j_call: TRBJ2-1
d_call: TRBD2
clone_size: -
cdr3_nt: TGTGCCAGCAGCTTAGTAGTCGGGACTATTGAGCAGTTCTTC
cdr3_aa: CASSLVVGTIEQFF

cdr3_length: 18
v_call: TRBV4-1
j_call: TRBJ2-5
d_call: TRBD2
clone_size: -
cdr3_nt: TGCGCCAGCAGCCAAGATCGACTAGCGGGAAACCGCCAAGAGACCCAGTACTTC
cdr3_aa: CASSQDRLAGNRQETQYF

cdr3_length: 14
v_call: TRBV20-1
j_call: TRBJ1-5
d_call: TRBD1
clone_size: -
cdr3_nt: TGCAGTGCTAGTAGGCAGGGGGCGAGGCAGCCCCAGCATTTT
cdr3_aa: CSASRQGARQPQHF

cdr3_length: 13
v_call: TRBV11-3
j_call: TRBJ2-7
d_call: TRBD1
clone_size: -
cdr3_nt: TGTGCCAGCAGCCGGGACAGACCCTACGAGCAGTACTTC
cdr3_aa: CASSRDRPYEQYF

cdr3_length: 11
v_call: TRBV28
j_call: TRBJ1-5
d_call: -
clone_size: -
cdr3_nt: TGTGCCAGCAGTTCCTTTCAGCCCCAGCATTTT
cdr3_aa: CASSSFQPQHF

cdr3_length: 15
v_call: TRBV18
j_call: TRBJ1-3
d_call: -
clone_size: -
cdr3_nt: TGTGCCAGCTCACTTCAGGGTCCACCTGGAAACACCATATATTTT
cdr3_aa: CASSLQGPPGNTIYF

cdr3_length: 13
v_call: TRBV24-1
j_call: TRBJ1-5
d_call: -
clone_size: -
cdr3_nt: TGTGCCACCAGTGAGTCAGGGTATCAGCCCCAGCATTTT
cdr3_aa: CATSESGYQPQHF

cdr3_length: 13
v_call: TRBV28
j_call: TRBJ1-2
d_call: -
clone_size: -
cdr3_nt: TGTGCCAGCAGTTTTCGAACCTTGGGCGGCTACACCTTC
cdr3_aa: CASSFRTLGGYTF

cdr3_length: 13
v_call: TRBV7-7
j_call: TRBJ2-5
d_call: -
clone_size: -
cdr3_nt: TGTGCCAGCAGCCAACTAGAGGCGGAGACCCAGTACTTC
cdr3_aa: CASSQLEAETQYF

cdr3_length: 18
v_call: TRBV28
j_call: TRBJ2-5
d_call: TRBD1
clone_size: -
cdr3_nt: TGTGCCAGCAGCCTCTGGGGAAGGGGGCGTCCCTCTGAGGAGACCCAGTACTTC
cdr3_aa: CASSLWGRGRPSEETQYF

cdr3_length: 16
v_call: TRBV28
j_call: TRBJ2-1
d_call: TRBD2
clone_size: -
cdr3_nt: TGTGCCAGCAGTGTCTTCTTGGCGGGAGGGGGCAATGAGCAGTTCTTC
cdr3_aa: CASSVFLAGGGNEQFF

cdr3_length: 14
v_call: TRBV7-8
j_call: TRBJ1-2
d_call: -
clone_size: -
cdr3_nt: TGTGCCAGCAGCTTCGGCAGGGTGGACTATGGCTACACCTTC
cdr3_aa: CASSFGRVDYGYTF

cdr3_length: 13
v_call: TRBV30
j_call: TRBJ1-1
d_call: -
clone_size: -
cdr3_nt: TGTGCCTGGAGTGTACTGACAGAAACTGAAGCTTTCTTT
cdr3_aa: CAWSVLTETEAFF

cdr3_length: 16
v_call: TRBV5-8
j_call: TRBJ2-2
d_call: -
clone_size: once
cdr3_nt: TGTGCCAGCAGCTTGCGTTATTTTCCGAACACCGGGGAGCTGTTTTTT
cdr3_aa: CASSLRYFPNTGELFF

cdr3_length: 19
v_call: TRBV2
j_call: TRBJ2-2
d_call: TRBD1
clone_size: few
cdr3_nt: TGTGCCAGCAATTCTCTGACTTCCGGGACAGGGTCCCTTGGCGGGGAGCTGTTTTTT
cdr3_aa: CASNSLTSGTGSLGGELFF

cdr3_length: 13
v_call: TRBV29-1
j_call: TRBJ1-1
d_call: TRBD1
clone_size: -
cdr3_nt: TGCAGCACGGTTTTTACAGGGGACGCTGAAGCTTTCTTT
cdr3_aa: CSTVFTGDAEAFF